This TCR beta chain came from a study of regulatory T cells in long-lasting Graves disease. This clonotype was counted many times. Its target is not known. Time point denoted: newly diagnosed GD, antithyroid drugs for less than 3 months. The TCR library used RNA extracted from PBMCs. Doctors identified Graves' disease using the American Thyroid Association guidelines. The TCR beta library used iRepertoire HTBI primers with Arm-PCR amplification of CDR3. TCRdb reprocessed the multiplex PCR reads with MiXCR, giving one entry per CDR3 protein. The table shows approximately 560,000 distinct CDR3 sequences, with about 15% occurring only once. V was pared by 5 bases and J by 6 bases, with 14 bases between. CDR1 is SNHLY and CDR2 is FYNNEI in the germline V gene. The CDR3 contains 13 residues. Broader study findings: Peripheral blood, not thyroid tissue, was the sole material studied.

The sample was also reused in another study, on T cells in Graves' hyperthyroidism and ophthalmopathy. That paper notes: Clinical symptoms, serum thyroxine, TRAb, thyroid ultrasound and orbital computed tomography informed diagnoses. RT-PCR in the first round (using the HTBI primer set) targeted the TCR CDR3.

This receptor was taken from a man between 18 and 35 years old with Graves disease. Sequencing used peripheral blood mononuclear cells (PBMCs), obtained at new diagnosis, from a patient treated with antithyroid drugs. V gene TRBV2 combines with J gene TRBJ2-7; D ambiguous. CDR3 nucleotides: TGTGCCAGCAGTCTGCTATTAGTTATCGAGCAGTACTTC. Translated, it gives CASSLLLVIEQYF.